Presented here are 13 T cell receptor beta chains from one specimen sequenced in a study of blood T cells in healthy people across ages. Combining a sample-barcoded 5' primer with a J-beta primer mix, a second PCR ran for roughly 7 to 12 cycles. MiXCR, run by TCRdb on the 5' RACE reads, gives a single entry per CDR3 protein. The table includes around 1,000,000 distinct CDR3 sequences, 25% detected once. These data were likewise used in another study, on T cells of mothers and their children.

The specimen was blood. The receptors were gathered from a girl aged 2 to 9 in good health.

Only a few counts were recorded for this clonotype. V is TRBV12-3 or TRBV12-4 and J is TRBJ1-2; tentatively, D is TRBD1 (6 bases). The germline V and J ends were trimmed by 6 bases and 8 bases, with 16 bases remaining between them. The CDR3 is made up of 13 amino acids. The CDR3 region has the DNA TGTGCCAGCAGGGACCAGGGGACTAGGGGCTACACCTTC. Its translation: CASRDQGTRGYTF.

This clonotype was detected only a few times. The V call is TRBV20-1, the J call TRBJ2-3; D possibly corresponds to TRBD1 (6 bases). V lost 4 bases, J lost 3 bases, and 14 bases lay in between. Looked up from germline, CDR1 is DFQATT and CDR2 is SNEGSKA (reference sequence). The CDR3 sequence is 14 residues long. This CDR3 reads CSANSGTTTDTQYF. DNA of the CDR3: TGCAGTGCTAACTCCGGGACAACGACAGATACGCAGTATTTT.

The J gene is TRBJ2-7, the V gene TRBV6-2 or TRBV6-3; TRBD2 matches at 11 bases. CDR3 length equals 13 residues. V trimming: 8 bases; J trimming: 9 bases; junction bases outside the gene matches: 9. Germline CDR1 MNHEY, CDR2 SVGEGT. The CDR3 region is CASSGTSGSAQYF. CDR3 DNA: TGTGCCAGCTCCGGGACTAGCGGTTCTGCGCAGTACTTC.

V and J are TRBV3-1 and TRBJ2-1; 10 bases line up with TRBD2. V shed 0 bases and J 7 bases; nucleotides not matched to a gene: 9. The CDR3 is made up of 17 amino acids. From germline, CDR1 is LGHDT and CDR2 YNNKEL (reference sequence). CDR3: CASSQDLLAGVVNEQFF. The DNA of the CDR3 is TGTGCCAGCAGCCAAGATCTGCTAGCGGGAGTGGTGAATGAGCAGTTCTTC.

The chain is built from TRBV5-1 and TRBJ2-3; D gene unclear. V was cut by 3 bases and J by 2 bases, with 16 bases left in between. Germline CDR1 and CDR2: SGHRS and YFSETQ. The CDR3 loop spans 16 amino acids. The CDR3 coding sequence is TGCGCCAGCAGCTCGGTTCGGATAAGCGACACAGATACGCAGTATTTT. Its protein product is CASSSVRISDTDTQYF.

The CDR3 region has the DNA TGTGCCAGCAGCTTAGGGGGATGGGATTCCGGGTACAATGAGCAGTTCTTC. Translating gives CASSLGGWDSGYNEQFF. The chain combines TRBV7-2 with TRBJ2-1; D remains unclear. CDR1 and CDR2 from the germline V gene are SGHTA and FQGNSA. CDR3 size: 17 residues. The ends were cut back, 1 base at V and 4 bases at J, with 17 bases in the middle.

The chain carries TRBV6-2 or TRBV6-3 and TRBJ1-5; the match to TRBD1 covers 7 bases. CDR3 length: 15 residues. The V and J ends lost 2 bases and 2 bases, in that order; junction bases with no gene match: 3. CDR1 MNHEY and CDR2 SVGEGT come from the germline V gene. Written as DNA, the CDR3 is TGTGCCAGCAGTTACGGTCAGGGGGGCAATCAGCCCCAGCATTTT. Amino acids: CASSYGQGGNQPQHF.

This clonotype came up a few times. The rearrangement uses TRBV29-1 and TRBJ2-7; D uncertain. Trimming left V 1 base short and J 0 bases short, with 10 bases between. The CDR3 runs to 14 residues. Looked up from germline, CDR1 is SQVTM and CDR2 is ANQGSEA. The DNA of the CDR3 is TGCAGCGTTGAAGTTCCAGACCACTCCTACGAGCAGTACTTC. It translates to CSVEVPDHSYEQYF.

This clonotype showed up just a few times. The chain is built from TRBV7-2 and TRBJ1-3; D is ambiguous. There are 14 residues in the CDR3. Trimming stripped 5 bases from V and 4 bases from J, with 12 bases between. The germline CDR1 and CDR2 sequences are SGHTA and FQGNSA. CDR3 amino acids: CASSPARSGNTIYF. DNA of the CDR3: TGTGCCAGCAGCCCCGCCAGGTCCGGAAACACCATATATTTT.

This clonotype was observed a handful of times. The chain combines TRBV20-1 with TRBJ1-6; D might be TRBD1 (5 bases). There are 11 residues in the CDR3. CDR1 is DFQATT and CDR2 is SNEGSKA in the germline V gene (reference sequence). The V end lost 3 bases, the J end lost 14 bases, and 11 bases lay between the germline ends. CDR3 in amino acids: CSARGTPALHF. The CDR3 bases are TGCAGTGCTAGGGGGACTCCGGCCCTCCACTTT.

This clonotype has a handful of counts. This chain links TRBV6-2 or TRBV6-3 with TRBJ2-2; D is undetermined. V was trimmed by 6 bases and J by 8 bases, leaving 10 bases between them. The CDR3 totals 12 residues. Germline V gene sequence: CDR1 MNHEY, CDR2 SVGEGT. Here the CDR3 DNA reads TGTGCCAGCAGACCCCTATTAGGGGAGCTGTTTTTT. As protein: CASRPLLGELFF.

In this sample, this clonotype turned up a few times. This chain connects TRBV7-6 to TRBJ2-7; the D is unclear. This CDR3 has 12 residues. The V gene lost 1 base and the J gene lost 5 bases, with 6 bases spanning the gap. Germline loops: CDR1 SGHVS, CDR2 FNYEAQ. The CDR3 spells CASSLGSNEQYF. The CDR3 coding sequence is TGTGCCAGCAGCTTAGGTAGTAACGAGCAGTACTTC.

This clonotype was detected a few times. The CDR3 reads CASSLGLKSSYEQYF. Here the CDR3 DNA reads TGCGCCAGCAGCTTGGGACTGAAAAGCTCCTACGAGCAGTACTTC. This rearrangement joins TRBV5-1 to TRBJ2-7; D remains unclear. The CDR3 is made up of 15 amino acids. The germline V and J ends were trimmed by 0 bases and 0 bases, with 10 bases remaining between them. The germline CDR1 and CDR2 sequences are SGHRS and YFSETQ.